Listed here are 2 T cell receptor beta chains from one sample, sequenced in a study of blood T cell repertoires in COVID-19. Libraries were prepared by immunoSEQ multiplex PCR; TCRdb keeps only in-frame clonotypes and omits some of them. The table includes roughly 48,000 clones, 80% to 90% detected once. Material: peripheral blood. The receptors shown here come from a human donor in a cohort sampled during active COVID-19.

This chain connects TRBV21-1 to TRBJ2-5; the table's D call, TRBD1, was not checked against the DNA. TRBV21-1 is a pseudogene segment. This CDR3 has 15 residues. The DNA for the CDR3 is TGTGCCAGCAGCATATCTACAGGTAGACAAGAGACCCAGTACTTC. It encodes CASSISTGRQETQYF.

The V call is TRBV19, the J call TRBJ1-2; 9 positions match TRBD1. CDR3 size: 14 residues. Per germline, CDR1 LNHDA and CDR2 SQIVND (reference sequence). The ends lost 5 bases at V and 8 bases at J; junction bases unmatched: 9. CDR3 sequence (DNA): TGTGCCAGTAGTTCGTTACAGGGGGCGGGCGGCTACACCTTC. It specifies CASSSLQGAGGYTF.